This entry lists 29 T cell receptor beta chains sequenced from one sample in a study of shared clonotypes between healthy human individuals. Clones were read by immunoSEQ multiplex PCR, and TCRdb kept only the in-frame ones, dropping some. The sample includes a few million clones, over 90% of them seen just once. The sequenced material came from naive CD4+ T cells from PBMCs. Subset meaning: CD45RA+ positively selected. Receptor source: a man younger than 30 in good health. Some clones in this sample may be carry-over from other donors' samples.

The V gene is TRBV18, the J gene TRBJ2-3; D could derive from TRBD1 or TRBD2 (5 bases each). The CDR3 covers 16 residues. V was trimmed by 4 bases and J by 2 bases, leaving 16 bases between them. Germline V lookup: CDR1 KGHSH, CDR2 LQKENI. Here the CDR3 DNA reads TGTGCCAGCTCACTCCAGGGAGTAGGGACCACAGATACGCAGTATTTT. The encoded protein is CASSLQGVGTTDTQYF. Full variable domain (outside the CDR3, taken from reference TRBV18 and TRBJ2-3): NAGVMQNPRHLVRRRGQEARLRCSPMKGHSHVYWYRQLPEEGLKFMVYLQKENIIDESGMPKERFSAEFPKEGPSILRIQQVVRGDSAAYFCASSLQGVGTTDTQYFGPGTRLTVL.

The chain recombines TRBV19 with TRBJ2-5; 12 bases agree with TRBD2. The germline gives CDR1 LNHDA, CDR2 SQIVND (reference sequence). Unmatched junction bases numbered 12, after V lost 5 bases and J lost 8 bases. The CDR3 sequence is 16 residues long. The DNA of the CDR3 is TGTGCCAGTAGTTCGAGACTAGCGGGAGCCTTAATAACCCAGTACTTC. Translated: CASSSRLAGALITQYF.

The chain employs TRBV10-3 and TRBJ2-7, with D possibly matching TRBD2 (6 bases). The germline gives CDR1 ENHRY, CDR2 SYGVKD. The CDR3 covers 12 residues. V was shortened by 3 bases and J by 5 bases, with 8 bases between the two germline ends. The CDR3 DNA reads as TGTGCCATCAGTGACGGGACTGACGAGCAGTACTTC. The encoded protein is CAISDGTDEQYF.

This clone was detected only once. The V gene is TRBV28, the J gene TRBJ2-7, with 10 nucleotides matching TRBD1. The CDR3 consists of 15 residues. Per germline, CDR1 MDHEN and CDR2 SYDVKM. V lost 6 bases to trimming and J lost 6 bases; unmatched junction nucleotides: 11. The CDR3 bases are TGTGCCAGCAGGACAGCCGGGACAGGGGCGAGCGAGCAGTACTTC. As protein: CASRTAGTGASEQYF.

The chain joins TRBV6-6 to TRBJ1-1; possibly TRBD1 for D (5 bases). Per germline, CDR1 MNHNY and CDR2 SVGAGI (reference sequence). CDR3 size: 16 residues. V was shortened by 4 bases and J by 1 base, with 16 bases between the two germline ends. In DNA form, the CDR3 reads TGTGCCAGCAGTTCTCGAGGACACACCCCGAACACTGAAGCTTTCTTT. It yields the protein CASSSRGHTPNTEAFF.

J is TRBJ2-7 and V is TRBV28; D possibly uses TRBD1 or TRBD2 (7 bases each). The CDR3 loop spans 15 amino acids. Trimming took off 6 bases at V and 7 bases at J, with 22 bases between the two ends. Germline values: CDR1 MDHEN, CDR2 SYDVKM. CDR3: CASSRRWAGGGEQYF. The CDR3 bases are TGTGCCAGCAGCCGACGGTGGGCAGGGGGAGGGGAGCAGTACTTC.

This clone showed up just a few times. CDR3 region: CASSPSNRGQPQHF. The DNA for the CDR3 is TGTGCCAGCAGTCCCTCCAATAGGGGACAGCCCCAGCATTTT. The chain couples TRBV28 to TRBJ1-5; possibly TRBD1 for D (5 bases). The ends were cut back, 5 bases at V and 7 bases at J, with 15 bases in the middle. The CDR3 totals 14 residues. Germline V lookup: CDR1 MDHEN, CDR2 SYDVKM.

The chain recombines TRBV28 with TRBJ1-1, with D perhaps matching TRBD1 (6 bases). This CDR3 is 13 amino acids long. Trimming shortened V by 5 bases and J by 6 bases, and 13 bases separated the two germline ends. CDR1 and CDR2 (germline): MDHEN, SYDVKM. CDR3 amino acids: CASSPPGEAEAFF. The CDR3 coding sequence is TGTGCCAGCAGTCCCCCAGGGGAGGCTGAAGCTTTCTTT.

The V gene is TRBV5-6, the J gene TRBJ2-3, with D possibly TRBD2 on 5 matching bases. This CDR3 region has 17 residues. Germline V gene lookup returns CDR1 SGHDT and CDR2 YYEEEE. V lost 6 bases and J 2 bases, leaving 22 bases between the germline ends. The DNA for the CDR3 is TGTGCCAGCAAGTTAGTTTGGGAGAGTGGGAACACAGATACGCAGTATTTT. Residues: CASKLVWESGNTDTQYF.

This chain links TRBV11-2 with TRBJ1-1, with unresolved D. The length of the CDR3 is 14 residues. The ends were cut back, 3 bases at V and 0 bases at J, with 8 bases in the middle. Germline V gene data show CDR1 as SGHAT and CDR2 as FQNNGV. CDR3 residues: CASSLNQVNTEAFF. In DNA, the CDR3 is TGTGCCAGCAGCTTGAATCAGGTGAACACTGAAGCTTTCTTT.

The chain recombines TRBV6-6 with TRBJ2-7; the match to TRBD1 covers 9 bases. V shed 7 bases, J shed 5 bases, and the junction held 12 bases outside the gene matches. The CDR3 extends over 15 amino acids. Germline V gives CDR1 MNHNY, CDR2 SVGAGI (reference sequence). The CDR3 spells CASTTRPDRGHEQYF. Here the CDR3 DNA reads TGTGCCAGCACCACTCGACCGGACAGGGGCCACGAGCAGTACTTC.

The genes are TRBV7-8 and TRBJ2-1; the match to TRBD1 covers 8 bases. This CDR3 comprises 17 residues. V was pared by 4 bases and J by 2 bases, with 10 bases of the junction left unmatched. From germline, CDR1 is SGHVS and CDR2 FQNEAQ. CDR3 coding DNA: TGTGCCAGCAGCTCATCCAGGGGGCTCGGGGCCTACAATGAGCAGTTCTTC. It encodes CASSSSRGLGAYNEQFF.

This clone came up once. The chain uses TRBV4-2 and TRBJ1-4, with D uncertain. The germline V gene has CDR1 LGHNA and CDR2 YNFKEQ. The CDR3 extends over 14 amino acids. Trimming removed 7 bases from V and 0 bases from J, with 9 bases in between. CDR3 sequence (DNA): TGTGCCAGCAAAATAAGCGCAACTAATGAAAAACTGTTTTTT. It translates to CASKISATNEKLFF.

The chain has TRBV5-1 and TRBJ1-2; D not certain. V dropped 5 bases and J dropped 8 bases, with 13 bases sitting between them. Germline CDR1 and CDR2: SGHRS and YFSETQ. This CDR3 contains 12 residues. The CDR3 DNA reads as TGCGCCAGCAGTGACGGACCGGGGGGCTACACCTTC. It specifies CASSDGPGGYTF.

The J gene is TRBJ1-2, the V gene TRBV2; D not certain. V was clipped by 2 bases and J by 5 bases, with 6 bases between them. The CDR3 has 12 residues. Germline values: CDR1 SNHLY, CDR2 FYNNEI. CDR3 amino acids: CASSEPGYGYTF. CDR3 nucleotides: TGTGCCAGCAGTGAACCCGGTTATGGCTACACCTTC.

V and J are TRBV9 and TRBJ1-3; 10 bases line up with TRBD1. This CDR3 is built from 20 residues. The ends lost 4 bases at V and 1 base at J; junction bases unmatched: 17. CDR1 SGDLS and CDR2 YYNGEE come from the germline V gene. In DNA form, the CDR3 reads TGTGCCAGCAGCCTACACCGGGACAGGGGATTATTGGGATCTGGAAACACCATATATTTT. Translating gives CASSLHRDRGLLGSGNTIYF.

The chain couples TRBV9 to TRBJ2-1, with 12 bases fitting TRBD2. The CDR3 contains 15 residues. The V and J ends lost 4 bases and 5 bases, in that order; junction bases with no gene match: 4. Looked up from germline, CDR1 is SGDLS and CDR2 is YYNGEE. The CDR3 loop reads CASSTRTSGNNEQFF. CDR3 nucleotide sequence: TGTGCCAGCAGCACCCGGACTAGCGGGAACAATGAGCAGTTCTTC.

The chain joins TRBV5-8 to TRBJ1-1; D gene uncertain. The ends were cut back, 3 bases at V and 0 bases at J, with 12 bases in the middle. This CDR3 is 15 amino acids long. Germline-derived CDR1 and CDR2 are SGHTS and YDEGEE. CDR3 sequence (DNA): TGTGCCAGCAGCTCAGACCCTAGGATGAACACTGAAGCTTTCTTT. Its protein is CASSSDPRMNTEAFF. Using reference TRBV5-8 and TRBJ1-1 for the parts outside the CDR3, the full variable domain is EAGVTQSPTHLIKTRGQQATLRCSPISGHTSVYWYQQALGLGLQFLLWYDEGEERNRGNFPPRFSGRQFPNYSSELNVNALELEDSALYLCASSSDPRMNTEAFFGQGTRLTVV.

This CDR3 reads CASSEFGGGNTIYF. The CDR3 bases are TGTGCCAGCAGTGAATTCGGTGGGGGAAACACCATATATTTT. The V and J genes are TRBV2 and TRBJ1-3; no firm D call. The CDR3 is 14 residues long. CDR1 is SNHLY, CDR2 FYNNEI, per germline. Between the trimmed V and J ends, which lost 2 bases and 4 bases, there was a span of 9 bases.

The chain uses TRBV7-9 and TRBJ1-2, with TRBD1 as a possible D gene (5 bases). The CDR3 spans 15 residues. CDR1 is SEHNR, CDR2 FQNEAQ, per germline (reference sequence). Trimming took off 5 bases at V and 6 bases at J, with 19 bases between the two ends. The CDR3 coding sequence is TGTGCCAGCAGCCTCACGTGGGGGGAAGGGGATGGCTACACCTTC. This sequence encodes CASSLTWGEGDGYTF.

This chain uses TRBV11-2 with TRBJ1-1; D possibly corresponds to TRBD1 (5 bases). Trimming cost V 6 bases and J 6 bases, with 17 bases left between them. There are 14 residues in the CDR3. Germline CDR1 is SGHAT and CDR2 is FQNNGV. This CDR3 is CASRPTGQGPEAFF. The CDR3 region has the DNA TGTGCCAGCAGACCCACGGGTCAGGGTCCTGAAGCTTTCTTT.

This clone turned up a few times. The genes are TRBV4-1 and TRBJ1-1; D may be TRBD1 (5 bases). Germline-derived CDR1 and CDR2 are MGHRA and YSYEKL. This CDR3 is 16 amino acids long. Trimming took 0 bases from V and 1 from J, leaving 12 bases between them. This CDR3 is CASSQENGAGNTEAFF. CDR3 in DNA: TGCGCCAGCAGCCAAGAGAACGGGGCGGGGAACACTGAAGCTTTCTTT.

V usage is TRBV4-1 and J usage is TRBJ2-1; 16 nucleotides agree with TRBD2. Trimming cost V 1 base and J 8 bases; bases outside gene matches: 8. CDR3 length: 18 residues. The germline V gene has CDR1 MGHRA and CDR2 YSYEKL. The CDR3 loop is CASSQGGLAGGKGYEQFF. The CDR3 DNA follows: TGCGCCAGCAGCCAAGGGGGACTAGCGGGAGGGAAAGGATATGAGCAGTTCTTC.

As DNA, the CDR3 is TGCGCCAGCAGCCAGGGTAGGAGGGGGCTTAGAGATACGCAGTATTTT. It yields the protein CASSQGRRGLRDTQYF. The rearrangement links TRBV4-1 to TRBJ2-3; D is possibly TRBD1 (7 bases). The CDR3 length is 16 residues. The germline CDR1 and CDR2 sequences are MGHRA and YSYEKL. Trimming removed 3 bases at V and 5 bases at J, with 18 bases between.

V is TRBV5-1 and J is TRBJ2-7, with D tentatively TRBD2 (5 bases). The CDR3 contains 15 residues. The germline V and J ends were trimmed by 3 bases and 2 bases, with 15 bases remaining between them. The germline V gene encodes CDR1 SGHRS and CDR2 YFSETQ. CDR3 sequence (DNA): TGCGCCAGCAGCTGGTCGTCGCTCGGGACCTACGAGCAGTACTTC. It encodes CASSWSSLGTYEQYF. Using reference TRBV5-1 and TRBJ2-7 for the parts outside the CDR3, the full variable domain is KAGVTQTPRYLIKTRGQQVTLSCSPISGHRSVSWYQQTPGQGLQFLFEYFSETQRNKGNFPGRFSGRQFSNSRSEMNVSTLELGDSALYLCASSWSSLGTYEQYFGPGTRLTVT.

This chain connects TRBV7-9 to TRBJ1-2; no reliable D call. The ends were cut back, 1 base at V and 5 bases at J, with 11 bases in the middle. Per the germline V gene, CDR1 is SEHNR and CDR2 is FQNEAQ (reference sequence). The CDR3 extends over 14 amino acids. CDR3 protein: CASSLGAGGYGYTF. The CDR3 DNA follows: TGTGCCAGCAGCTTAGGGGCAGGAGGGTATGGCTACACCTTC.

Concerning this clone: The same CDR3 arises from other DNA sequences in this sample as well. The chain combines TRBV5-1 with TRBJ2-2; 9 bases map to TRBD1. This CDR3 has 14 residues. The V gene's germline CDR1 is SGHRS and CDR2 YFSETQ. V was pared by 0 bases and J by 6 bases, with 0 bases of the junction left unmatched. CDR3 in amino acids: CASSLGQGAGELFF. The CDR3 DNA follows: TGCGCCAGCAGCTTGGGACAGGGGGCCGGGGAGCTGTTTTTT.

This clone was seen only a few times. J is TRBJ1-2 and V is TRBV7-9; possibly TRBD1 for D (5 bases). The CDR3 spans 13 residues. The germline V and J ends were trimmed by 5 bases and 5 bases, with 12 bases remaining between them. Germline V gene data show CDR1 as SEHNR and CDR2 as FQNEAQ (reference sequence). The CDR3 sequence: CASSPGTEYGYTF. The CDR3 coding sequence is TGTGCCAGCAGCCCCGGGACGGAGTATGGCTACACCTTC.

The rearrangement joins TRBV30 to TRBJ1-3; no clear D. CDR3 length: 13 amino acids. V was pared by 4 bases and J by 3 bases, with 10 bases between. Germline V CDR1 and CDR2: GTSNPN, SVGIG (reference sequence). CDR3 sequence: CAWMSGFGNTIYF. The CDR3 DNA is TGTGCCTGGATGTCGGGATTTGGAAACACCATATATTTT.